This passage covers 29 T cell receptor beta chains from one sample sequenced in a study of cytomegalovirus exposure and HLA in healthy donors. This PCR relied on a set of 60 Vbeta primers and 13 Jbeta primers. The protocol was immunoSEQ multiplex PCR, while the TCRdb copy is restricted to in-frame clones and leaves out a portion. The data show approximately 150,000 clones, roughly 80% seen once. Sequencing was carried out using PBMCs. All receptors come from a woman between 55 and 75 years old in good health and CMV-seronegative.

This clone showed up just a few times. The chain uses TRBV6-6 and TRBJ2-5; D is perhaps TRBD1 (6 bases). Per the germline V gene, CDR1 is MNHNY and CDR2 is SVGAGI (reference sequence). This CDR3 is built from 15 residues. V was shortened by 2 bases and J by 2 bases, with 12 bases between the two germline ends. This CDR3 is CASSYAGRGQETQYF. CDR3 coding DNA: TGTGCCAGCAGTTACGCTGGTAGGGGGCAAGAGACCCAGTACTTC.

The chain carries TRBV28 and TRBJ2-7; 10 bases match TRBD2. The CDR3 length is 17 residues. V gave up 2 bases and J gave up 3 bases; unmatched junction bases: 10. Germline V gives CDR1 MDHEN, CDR2 SYDVKM. DNA for the CDR3: TGTGCCAGCAGTTTAGTTCTAGCGGGAGTGGGGGACTACGAGCAGTACTTC. It is translated as CASSLVLAGVGDYEQYF.

For the CDR3, the DNA is TGTGCCAGCTCAAGTGGGACACCGACATTTTATAGCAATCAGCCCCAGCATTTT. Translated, it gives CASSSGTPTFYSNQPQHF. The chain is built from TRBV18 and TRBJ1-5; tentatively, D is TRBD1 (6 bases). CDR1 KGHSH and CDR2 LQKENI come from the germline V gene. V dropped 5 bases and J dropped 0 bases, with 20 bases sitting between them. The CDR3 consists of 18 residues. The whole variable domain, remainder taken from reference TRBV18 and TRBJ1-5, is NAGVMQNPRHLVRRRGQEARLRCSPMKGHSHVYWYRQLPEEGLKFMVYLQKENIIDESGMPKERFSAEFPKEGPSILRIQQVVRGDSAAYFCASSSGTPTFYSNQPQHFGDGTRLSIL.

This sequence joins TRBV28 and TRBJ2-5; 9 bases align to TRBD1. After removal of 8 bases from V and 9 bases from J, the junction contained 13 bases not matched to a gene. This CDR3 contains 14 residues. CDR1 MDHEN and CDR2 SYDVKM come from the germline V gene. In DNA form, the CDR3 reads TGTGCCAGCCAGCCTCGACAGGGGGGGTGGGCCCAGTACTTC. It yields the protein CASQPRQGGWAQYF.

This chain connects TRBV7-9 to TRBJ2-7, with 9 nucleotides matching TRBD1. CDR3 length equals 15 residues. Trimming at V came to 4 bases and at J to 8 bases, leaving 12 bases not matched to a gene. Germline lookup yields CDR1 SEHNR and CDR2 FQNEAQ (reference sequence). CDR3 in DNA: TGTGCCAGCAGCTACTGGACAGGGGCAGACATCCAGCAGTACTTC. Residues: CASSYWTGADIQQYF.

The V call is TRBV7-2, the J call TRBJ1-2; 12 nucleotides match TRBD1. V dropped 0 bases and J dropped 7; count of bases not matched to a gene: 9. Germline V gene lookup returns CDR1 SGHTA and CDR2 FQGNSA. The CDR3 covers 17 residues. CDR3 amino acids: CASSLAGTGGAVSGYTF. CDR3 nucleotides: TGTGCCAGCAGCTTAGCCGGGACAGGGGGCGCGGTGAGTGGCTACACCTTC. Complete variable domain (other parts from reference TRBV7-2 and TRBJ1-2): GAGVSQSPSNKVTEKGKDVELRCDPISGHTALYWYRQSLGQGLEFLIYFQGNSAPDKSGLPSDRFSAERTGGSVSTLTIQRTQQEDSAVYLCASSLAGTGGAVSGYTFGSGTRLTVV.

CDR3 coding DNA: TGCGCCAGCAGCCACCCCACAGTGAAGGTTGAAAAACTGTTTTTT. Translating gives CASSHPTVKVEKLFF. J is TRBJ1-4 and V is TRBV4-1; D is unclear. Between the trimmed V and J ends, which lost 3 bases and 7 bases, there was a span of 15 bases. The CDR3 is 15 residues long. Germline assignment: CDR1 MGHRA and CDR2 YSYEKL.

The table lists this clone with a few counts. The chain employs TRBV7-6 and TRBJ2-1; 7 nucleotides line up with TRBD2. The CDR3 has 14 residues. Germline V gene lookup returns CDR1 SGHVS and CDR2 FNYEAQ. V gave up 5 bases and J gave up 9 bases; unmatched junction bases: 10. The CDR3 sequence: CASSTSSGISEQFF. CDR3 nucleotide sequence: TGTGCCAGCAGCACCTCCAGCGGGATCAGTGAGCAGTTCTTC.

A word on this clone: An end of the junction does not agree with germline; a read error may underlie this. The CDR3 DNA is TGTGCTAGCAGCTTACTGTCCTCACTGAGCTCCTACAATGAGCAGTTCTTC. It translates to CASSLLSSLSSYNEQFF. The V and J genes are TRBV7-7 and TRBJ2-1; no definite D call. This CDR3 spans 17 amino acids. Germline CDR1 is SSHAT and CDR2 is FNYEAQ (reference sequence). The full variable domain, with the rest looked up from reference TRBV7-7 and TRBJ2-1, is GAGVSQSPRYKVTKRGQDVTLRCDPISSHATLYWYQQALGQGPEFLTYFNYEAQPDKSGLPSDRFSAERPEGSISTLTIQRTEQRDSAMYRCASSLLSSLSSYNEQFFGPGTRLTVL.

The chain employs TRBV28 and TRBJ1-3, with D perhaps matching TRBD1 (6 bases). Germline V gene lookup returns CDR1 MDHEN and CDR2 SYDVKM. The CDR3 is 17 amino acids. The V and J ends lost 4 bases and 1 base respectively, with 17 bases between them. In DNA form, the CDR3 reads TGTGCCAGCAGTTCCGCTTCTTGGGGGCCGTCTGGAAACACCATATATTTT. This translates into CASSSASWGPSGNTIYF.

The chain employs TRBV29-1 and TRBJ2-1, with 8 bases fitting TRBD2. The germline CDR1 and CDR2 sequences are SQVTM and ANQGSEA. The V gene end was trimmed by 4 bases and the J gene end by 6 bases; junction bases not matched to a gene: 8. The CDR3 covers 14 residues. CDR3 residues: CSVVAGLAGNEQFF. The CDR3 DNA is TGCAGCGTTGTCGCCGGACTAGCTGGCAATGAGCAGTTCTTC.

The chain recombines TRBV7-9 with TRBJ1-2; 10 bases line up with TRBD1. The CDR3 covers 18 residues. The germline V gene has CDR1 SEHNR and CDR2 FQNEAQ (reference sequence). The junction had 11 bases not matched to a gene; V was cut back by 1 base and J by 3 bases. This chain's CDR3 is CASSLEGELGQGHYGYTF. Written as DNA, the CDR3 is TGTGCCAGCAGCTTAGAGGGGGAGCTGGGACAGGGGCACTATGGCTACACCTTC.

The chain couples TRBV7-3 to TRBJ2-2; perhaps TRBD1 as D (5 bases). This CDR3 region has 18 residues. Germline assignment: CDR1 SGHTA and CDR2 FQGTGA. Trimming took 5 bases from V and 3 from J, leaving 22 bases between them. The CDR3 loop reads CASSPRSMGLKDTGELFF. In DNA, the CDR3 is TGTGCCAGCAGCCCACGTTCTATGGGGCTAAAAGACACCGGGGAGCTGTTTTTT. Combining the CDR3 with reference TRBV7-3 and TRBJ2-2 gives the whole variable domain GAGVSQTPSNKVTEKGKYVELRCDPISGHTALYWYRQSLGQGPEFLIYFQGTGAADDSGLPNDRFFAVRPEGSVSTLKIQRTERGDSAVYLCASSPRSMGLKDTGELFFGEGSRLTVL.

The table lists this clone with a count of one. The CDR3 DNA reads TGTGCCAGCAGCGCTGCGGGGGCCTACGAGCAGTACTTC. Translating it yields CASSAAGAYEQYF. The chain combines TRBV14 with TRBJ2-7, with TRBD2 matching over 7 bases. CDR1 and CDR2 (germline): SGHDN, FVKESK. This CDR3 comprises 13 residues. V was clipped by 5 bases and J by 2 bases; unmatched bases: 3.

V is TRBV7-8 and J is TRBJ1-4; weak D call: TRBD1 (6 bases). Trimming left V 2 bases short and J 3 bases short, with 19 bases between. The CDR3 has 18 residues. The germline V gene has CDR1 SGHVS and CDR2 FQNEAQ. DNA of the CDR3: TGTGCCAGCAGCTTATCAGGGGCGGGGGGCGCAGCTAATGAAAAACTGTTTTTT. This translates into CASSLSGAGGAANEKLFF.

This chain joins TRBV6-1 and TRBJ2-1, with 9 bases that match TRBD2. The germline gives CDR1 MNHNS, CDR2 SASEGT. V shed 7 bases, J shed 9 bases, and the junction held 10 bases outside the gene matches. The CDR3 consists of 14 residues. The CDR3 is CASTRTSVFGEQFF. CDR3 nucleotide sequence: TGTGCCAGCACCAGGACTAGCGTCTTCGGTGAGCAGTTCTTC.

This clone was observed a handful of times. The chain joins TRBV30 to TRBJ1-6; 7 bases are shared with TRBD1. CDR3 length: 16 amino acids. Germline V gives CDR1 GTSNPN, CDR2 SVGIG (reference sequence). With 7 bases clipped from V and 0 bases from J, the junction kept 9 bases outside the gene matches. This chain's CDR3 is CASGDSSSSYNSPLHF. In DNA, the CDR3 is TGTGCCTCCGGGGACAGTTCTTCCTCCTATAATTCACCCCTCCACTTT.

The genes are TRBV28 and TRBJ1-2; a possible D gene is TRBD1 (6 bases). CDR1 MDHEN and CDR2 SYDVKM come from the germline V gene. V gave up 8 bases and J gave up 11 bases, with 18 bases separating them. This CDR3 contains 12 residues. CDR3 sequence reads: CASGTPSSVYTF. DNA of the CDR3: TGTGCCAGCGGGACACCCTCGTCGGTTTACACCTTC.

V is TRBV7-2 and J is TRBJ2-2, with 10 bases lining up with TRBD1. V was pared by 2 bases and J by 7 bases, with 10 bases of the junction left unmatched. This CDR3 is built from 17 residues. Germline V gene data show CDR1 as SGHTA and CDR2 as FQGNSA. CDR3 residues: CASSLSGTGEGNGELFF. The CDR3 region has the DNA TGTGCCAGCAGCTTATCCGGGACAGGGGAAGGGAACGGGGAGCTGTTTTTT.

A few counts support this clone. V gene TRBV15 combines with J gene TRBJ2-5; 7 bases are a match to TRBD1. CDR3 size: 16 residues. CDR1 and CDR2 from the germline V gene are LNHNV and YYDKDF (reference sequence). Germline trimming cut 1 base from V and 5 bases from J; bases unmatched to any gene: 10. CDR3 residues: CATSRATGVSTETQYF. CDR3 coding DNA: TGTGCCACCAGCAGAGCCACAGGGGTTTCAACGGAGACCCAGTACTTC.

The chain recombines TRBV7-3 with TRBJ2-3; 11 bases are a match to TRBD1. V gave up 1 base and J gave up 6 bases; unmatched junction bases: 9. Germline assignment: CDR1 SGHTA and CDR2 FQGTGA. The CDR3 loop spans 17 amino acids. CDR3 coding DNA: TGTGCCAGCAGCTTAAGGTCGGGACAGGGGGTCCGGGATACGCAGTATTTT. It encodes CASSLRSGQGVRDTQYF.

The chain combines TRBV18 with TRBJ1-1; D remains ambiguous. Germline CDR1 is KGHSH and CDR2 is LQKENI. The CDR3 loop spans 12 amino acids. Trimming pared 3 bases from V and 8 bases from J, leaving 10 bases between. The CDR3 loop reads CASSPSREEAFF. The DNA of the CDR3 is TGTGCCAGCTCACCCAGCCGGGAGGAAGCTTTCTTT.

This chain connects TRBV29-1 to TRBJ1-1; the match to TRBD1 covers 8 bases. There are 13 residues in the CDR3. The J segment lost 1 base and the V segment lost 7 bases, leaving 5 bases of the junction unmatched. Per the germline V gene, CDR1 is SQVTM and CDR2 is ANQGSEA. CDR3 amino acids: CSADRGRNTEAFF. CDR3 in DNA: TGCAGCGCCGACAGGGGCCGGAACACTGAAGCTTTCTTT.

The V and J genes are TRBV5-1 and TRBJ1-2, with D perhaps TRBD1 (5 bases). V was trimmed by 5 bases and J by 7 bases, leaving 15 bases between them. Per germline, CDR1 SGHRS and CDR2 YFSETQ. The CDR3 spans 13 residues. The CDR3 region is CASRPTGDFGYTF. In DNA, the CDR3 is TGCGCCAGCAGACCTACAGGTGACTTTGGCTACACCTTC.

This chain connects TRBV27 to TRBJ1-2; 8 bases map to TRBD1. The CDR3 length is 19 residues. Germline V gene data show CDR1 as MNHEY and CDR2 as SMNVEV (reference sequence). V lost 3 bases, J lost 1 base, and 16 bases stayed unmatched. The CDR3, as DNA: TGTGCCAGCAGTTTGACCAGGGGGCTGGGGTCCTTCCTTAACTATGGCTACACCTTC. Its protein is CASSLTRGLGSFLNYGYTF.

The chain couples TRBV5-1 to TRBJ1-1; D is perhaps TRBD1 (5 bases). The CDR3 extends over 15 amino acids. V lost 4 bases, J lost 2 bases, and 15 bases lay in between. Germline CDR1 is SGHRS and CDR2 is YFSETQ. CDR3 region: CASSETAAGNTEAFF. The CDR3 DNA reads TGCGCCAGCAGCGAGACAGCAGCCGGCAACACTGAAGCTTTCTTT.

This rearrangement joins TRBV27 to TRBJ2-7; the D gene is possibly TRBD1 (6 bases). The CDR3 is 14 amino acids. The V gene lost 6 bases and the J gene lost 3 bases, with 15 bases spanning the gap. Germline V lookup: CDR1 MNHEY, CDR2 SMNVEV (reference sequence). CDR3 loop: CASSQQGSVYEQYF. In nucleotides, the CDR3 is TGTGCCAGCAGCCAACAGGGTTCGGTCTACGAGCAGTACTTC.

The rearrangement uses TRBV5-1 and TRBJ1-4; the match to TRBD1 covers 7 bases. V was clipped by 4 bases and J by 8 bases; unmatched bases: 8. Germline V CDR1 and CDR2: SGHRS, YFSETQ. This CDR3 has 14 amino acids. The CDR3 region is CASSKQGSGEKLFF. The CDR3 region has the DNA TGCGCCAGCAGCAAACAGGGGTCCGGGGAAAAACTGTTTTTT.

V and J are TRBV11-2 and TRBJ2-7, with 8 bases identical to TRBD2. The ends lost 6 bases at V and 5 bases at J; junction bases unmatched: 3. CDR3 size: 12 residues. Germline loops: CDR1 SGHAT, CDR2 FQNNGV. The CDR3 sequence: CASRGLADEQYF. The DNA for the CDR3 is TGTGCCAGCAGAGGACTAGCAGACGAGCAGTACTTC.